The entry below gives a single T cell receptor beta chain sequence along with its context. Its antigen remains unknown. The source of the sample is a study of cytomegalovirus exposure and HLA in healthy donors. Whole-study findings and limits: A few V segments could not be told apart, such as TRBV6-2 and TRBV6-3, and were left out.

With 60 Vbeta and 13 Jbeta primers, the PCR was carried out. The table came from immunoSEQ multiplex PCR; TCRdb's copy has only in-frame clones and leaves some out. The table includes around 150,000 clones, roughly 85% detected once. V was shortened by 5 bases and J by 5 bases, with 18 bases between the two germline ends. Germline-derived CDR1 and CDR2 are SEHNR and FQNEAQ (reference sequence). CDR3 size: 16 residues. This receptor was identified in a male donor in good health and CMV-seropositive. Sample: PBMCs. The chain couples TRBV7-9 to TRBJ1-4; possibly TRBD1 for D (6 bases). CDR3 in DNA: TGTGCCAGCAGCGGCCGGGCGACAGGAGGAAATGAAAAACTGTTTTTT. It encodes CASSGRATGGNEKLFF. Based on the CDR3 plus reference TRBV7-9 and TRBJ1-4, the full variable domain is DTGVSQNPRHKITKRGQNVTFRCDPISEHNRLYWYRQTLGQGPEFLTYFQNEAQLEKSRLLSDRFSAERPKGSFSTLEIQRTEQGDSAMYLCASSGRATGGNEKLFFGSGTQLSVL.